This TCR beta chain came from a study of beta chain features in type 1 diabetes. Notes on the study in general: Shortening of TCRB CDR3s, moderate but significant, appeared in all four CD4+ subsets of Type 1 diabetes patients.

Reverse transcription of all isolated RNA meant that expressed TCRB transcripts were sequenced. Profiling relied on immunoSEQ multiplex PCR, and the TCRdb table lists in-frame clones only, not all of them. The sample includes 600,000 or so clones, around 11% seen only once; the top ten take roughly 0.12%. Notes on this clone: Its antigen is undetermined.

Germline CDR1 is MNHEY and CDR2 is SVGAGI. Trimming removed 8 bases from V and 4 bases from J, with 9 bases in between. The CDR3 contains 12 residues. The TCR sequence derives from a man under 40 with type 1 diabetes. Specimen: naive CD4+ T cells from blood. The chain has TRBV6-5 and TRBJ1-3; D is uncertain. CDR3 loop: CASWGFGNTIYF. The CDR3 region has the DNA TGTGCCAGCTGGGGATTCGGAAACACCATATATTTT.